This T cell receptor beta chain is from a study of PD-1 blockade in classical Hodgkin lymphoma. Overall study results and limits: Reports described newly diagnosed patients as having lower baseline TCR diversity than healthy donors. Unlike CD8+ TCR diversity, which did not rise significantly by C4D1, CD4+ TCR diversity did. Baseline diversity resembling that of newly diagnosed patients was seen in complete responders.

V lost 4 bases to trimming and J lost 9 bases, with 10 bases between them. Germline CDR1 and CDR2: GTSNPN and SVGIG (reference sequence). The CDR3 runs 11 residues. Measured with immunoSEQ multiplex PCR; TCRdb has only the in-frame clones, and not every one. The sample has 30,000 to 40,000 clones, 92% seen once; the top ten hold about 0.31%. This clone was detected only a few times. Its antigen is as yet unknown. Time point of the sample: cycle 4 day 1 (C4D1), after about 6 weeks of nivolumab. Patients all relapsed after autologous stem cell transplantation, and there was variation in brentuximab vedotin exposure. CD4+ T cells were purified from thawed PBMCs by magnetic negative selection. Best responses fell into complete response, partial response or progressive disease.

This chain joins TRBV30 and TRBJ1-5, with TRBD1 as a possible D gene (6 bases). Specimen: CD4+ T cells from blood, collected before the fourth cycle of nivolumab. The sequence was obtained from a human donor with classical Hodgkin lymphoma. The CDR3 reads CAWTQGGPQHF. The CDR3 coding sequence is TGTGCCTGGACCCAAGGGGGGCCCCAGCATTTT.